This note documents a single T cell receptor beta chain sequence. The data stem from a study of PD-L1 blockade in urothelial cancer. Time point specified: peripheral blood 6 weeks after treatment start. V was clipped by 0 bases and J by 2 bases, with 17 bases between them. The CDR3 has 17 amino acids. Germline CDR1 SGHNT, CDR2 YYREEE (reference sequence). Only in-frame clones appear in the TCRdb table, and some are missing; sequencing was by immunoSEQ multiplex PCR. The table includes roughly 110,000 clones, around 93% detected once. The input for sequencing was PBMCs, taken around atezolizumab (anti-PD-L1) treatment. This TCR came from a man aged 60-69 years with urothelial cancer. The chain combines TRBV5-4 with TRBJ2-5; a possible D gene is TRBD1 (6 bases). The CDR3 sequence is CASSLARGRTPQETQYF. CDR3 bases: TGTGCCAGCAGCTTGGCCAGGGGCCGCACCCCGCAAGAGACCCAGTACTTC.